This T cell receptor beta chain is drawn from a study of blood T cell repertoires in COVID-19. Study in general: T cells, B-cell-depleted T cells, or PBMCs supplied cDNA or gDNA.

As processed by the authors: Reference gene primers were amplified, and this amplification served to estimate nucleated cell counts. Some clones are missing from TCRdb's copy, which holds only in-frame ones; the method was immunoSEQ multiplex PCR. Clone size and V and J calls were adopted from that table, with D and trimming inferred from the DNA. Among hundreds of thousands of clones listed, 65% to 85% were seen once. Those enrolled, adults aged 18 to 89 years, came from 20 to 25 US areas. Membership in each cohort depended on participant-reported clinical history. This TCR was sampled from a man between 25 and 39 years old with acute COVID-19. The sequenced material came from PBMCs or T cells enriched from blood (not recorded which).

The CDR3 DNA follows: TGTGCCAGCACCATGGGGGGATCTAACTATGGCTACACCTTC. Translated, it gives CASTMGGSNYGYTF. V usage is TRBV6-5 and J usage is TRBJ1-2, with D perhaps matching TRBD1 (5 bases). The ends were cut back, 7 bases at V and 0 bases at J, with 12 bases in the middle. CDR3 length: 14 amino acids. Germline CDR1 is MNHEY and CDR2 is SVGAGI.